Listed here are 5 T cell receptor beta chains from one sample, sequenced in a study of CD8 T cell repertoires and HIV-1 epitope variants. Assay: immunoSEQ multiplex PCR; the TCRdb copy retains only in-frame clones and omits some. Of several thousand clones in the sample, roughly two thirds were seen once. Their recognized antigens are unknown. Sequencing input: cultured CD8+ T cells derived from PBMCs. Source of these receptors: a male donor with HIV.

This clone has a single count. The chain uses TRBV13 and TRBJ2-1, with D possibly being TRBD1 (6 bases). Germline CDR1 PRHDT, CDR2 FYEKMQ (reference sequence). This CDR3 comprises 15 residues. Trimming left V 3 bases short and J 8 bases short, with 17 bases between. DNA for the CDR3: TGTGCCAGCAGCTTGTCGGGACAACTGAACCATGAGCAGTTCTTC. Translated, it gives CASSLSGQLNHEQFF. The complete variable domain, with remaining parts taken from reference TRBV13 and TRBJ2-1, reads AAGVIQSPRHLIKEKRETATLKCYPIPRHDTVYWYQQGPGQDPQFLISFYEKMQSDKGSIPDRFSAQQFSDYHSELNMSSLELGDSALYFCASSLSGQLNHEQFFGPGTRLTVL.

The rearrangement joins TRBV2 to TRBJ2-3; D not certain. V shed 2 bases and J shed 2 bases, with 5 bases lying between them. This CDR3 contains 13 residues. Germline-derived CDR1 and CDR2 are SNHLY and FYNNEI. CDR3 loop: CASSELLTDTQYF. The CDR3 coding sequence is TGTGCCAGCAGTGAACTACTCACAGATACGCAGTATTTT.

A few counts support this clone. V usage is TRBV7-9 and J usage is TRBJ1-5; D not resolved. The germline gives CDR1 SEHNR, CDR2 FQNEAQ (reference sequence). This CDR3 region has 12 residues. With 2 bases removed from V and 1 base from J, the gap between germline ends came to 0 bases. CDR3 nucleotides: TGTGCCAGCAGCTTAAGCAATCAGCCCCAGCATTTT. Encoded protein: CASSLSNQPQHF. Full variable domain (outside the CDR3, taken from reference TRBV7-9 and TRBJ1-5): DTGVSQNPRHKITKRGQNVTFRCDPISEHNRLYWYRQTLGQGPEFLTYFQNEAQLEKSRLLSDRFSAERPKGSFSTLEIQRTEQGDSAMYLCASSLSNQPQHFGDGTRLSIL.

This clone was picked up one time. This chain uses TRBV7-6 with TRBJ2-7, with D tentatively TRBD1 or TRBD2 (5 bases each). Germline-derived CDR1 and CDR2 are SGHVS and FNYEAQ. Trimming removed 5 bases from V and 3 bases from J, with 26 bases in between. The CDR3 covers 18 residues. CDR3 nucleotides: TGTGCCAGCAGCCCGTATATCTCCGGGACGGCCGACTACTACGAGCAGTACTTC. It specifies CASSPYISGTADYYEQYF.

The chain couples TRBV18 to TRBJ2-5; D may be TRBD2 (6 bases). CDR3 size: 14 residues. In germline, CDR1 is KGHSH, CDR2 LQKENI. The germline V and J ends were trimmed by 4 bases and 0 bases, with 9 bases remaining between them. This CDR3 reads CASSLGGDQETQYF. CDR3 coding DNA: TGTGCCAGCTCACTGGGGGGAGACCAAGAGACCCAGTACTTC.